Listed below are T cell receptor beta chains from one sample, sequenced in a study of T cell repertoires in cytomegalovirus infection. Via MiXCR, TCRdb re-called the reads, giving one row per CDR3 protein. The sample includes roughly 760,000 distinct CDR3 sequences, less than 40% of them seen just once. Sequencing used PBMCs. These receptor sequences come from a human donor in good health (CMV status not recorded). Some clones in this sample may be carry-over from other donors' samples. Both conserved end residues are part of each CDR3. The D gene is left open where the match is weak. A clone size is listed for some rows: how often the clone was seen (once, few, many), or a class if it is expanded.

J gene,V gene,clone size,D gene,CDR3 protein,CDR3 DNA
TRBJ2-7,TRBV6-6,NA,NA,CASSYRGDSYEQYF,TGTGCCAGCAGTTATAGGGGGGACTCCTACGAGCAGTACTTC
TRBJ1-2,TRBV7-2,few,NA,CASSAKTGIYGYTF,TGTGCCAGCAGCGCAAAGACAGGCATCTATGGCTACACCTTC
TRBJ1-3,TRBV6-1,NA,NA,CASSPRENTIYF,TGTGCCAGCAGCCCAAGAGAAAACACCATATATTTT
TRBJ1-1,TRBV7-6,NA,TRBD1,CASSPTGAETEAFF,TGTGCCAGCAGCCCAACAGGGGCGGAAACTGAAGCTTTCTTT
TRBJ1-5,TRBV6-1,few,NA,CASSSKGQNSNQPQHF,TGTGCCAGCAGTTCCAAGGGACAAAACAGCAATCAGCCCCAGCATTTT
TRBJ1-1,TRBV7-8,few,TRBD1,CASSSRDRGSTEAFF,TGTGCCAGCAGCTCCCGGGACAGGGGGAGCACTGAAGCTTTCTTT
TRBJ2-2,TRBV12-3/TRBV12-4,few,NA,CASSLLVPDTGELFF,TGTGCCAGCAGTTTACTGGTGCCAGACACCGGGGAGCTGTTTTTT
TRBJ1-1,TRBV7-3,many,NA,CASSFSDLLAFF,TGTGCCAGCAGCTTTTCTGACTTGTTAGCTTTCTTT
TRBJ1-5,TRBV27,few,TRBD1,CASRMTGGNQPQHF,TGTGCCAGCAGGATGACAGGGGGCAATCAGCCCCAGCATTTT
TRBJ1-2,TRBV19,NA,NA,CASSILDGSNYGYTF,TGTGCCAGTAGTATCCTGGACGGATCTAACTATGGCTACACCTTC
TRBJ2-1,TRBV19,few,NA,CASSSPSLRPFYNEQFF,TGTGCCAGTAGTTCACCTAGTCTTCGGCCTTTCTACAATGAGCAGTTCTTC
TRBJ1-5,TRBV19,NA,NA,CASSMGARGNQAQHF,TGTGCCAGTAGTATGGGGGCTAGGGGCAATCAGGCCCAGCATTTT